This TCR beta chain was documented in a study of blood T cell repertoires in COVID-19. Trimming left V 0 bases short and J 3 bases short, with 5 bases between. In germline, CDR1 is SNHLY, CDR2 FYNNEI. This CDR3 is built from 14 residues. The authors' processing: Counts of nucleated cells, estimated from reference gene primer amplification, were obtained. The repertoire was sequenced with immunoSEQ multiplex PCR; TCRdb's copy has only in-frame clones and lacks some. D and trimming were read from the DNA, whereas the V and J calls and clone size are those reported in that table. The sample records about 200,000 clones, around 91% being singletons.

The chain employs TRBV2 and TRBJ2-2; D is uncertain. The origin of this receptor is a man aged 45-65 years with acute or convalescent COVID-19. The sample taken for sequencing was peripheral blood. The CDR3 DNA reads as TGTGCCAGCAGTGAAGCGCGATACACCGGGGAGCTGTTTTTT. This codes for CASSEARYTGELFF.